The present entry profiles one TCR beta chain with its context. Generated by immunoSEQ multiplex PCR, the TCRdb table keeps only in-frame clones and is missing some. Of fewer than 400,000 clones listed, around nine tenths are singletons. This sample stems from a study of blood T cell repertoires in COVID-19. Background on the study: Samples of COVID-19 (acute and convalescent) were obtained from the United States, Italy and Spain.

Trimming removed 4 bases from V and 13 bases from J; junction bases left unmatched: 11. The CDR3 extends over 14 amino acids. Participant age was roughly 18 to 90 years, and participants resided in 25 or so US areas. Input material: PBMCs or T cells enriched from blood (not recorded which). This TCR came from a woman aged 50 to 65 who had recovered from COVID-19. The V call is TRBV5-3, the J call TRBJ1-5; 10 nucleotides agree with TRBD1. TRBV5-3 counts as an open reading frame of uncertain function. CDR3 protein: CARSPTGGHNKQHF. In nucleotides, the CDR3 is TGTGCCAGAAGCCCGACAGGGGGCCACAACAAACAGCATTTT.